These 21 T cell receptor beta chains share one sample of origin, sequenced in a study of T cell responses to AZD1222 COVID-19 vaccine. The data were produced by immunoSEQ multiplex PCR, yet TCRdb's version contains in-frame clones alone and is incomplete. The table lists about 93,000 clones, 88% of them singletons. This material consisted of peripheral blood, taken on day 0 of AZD1222 vaccination. All receptors derive from an adult in good health.

The chain couples TRBV28 to TRBJ2-3; D is unclear. The length of the CDR3 is 14 residues. CDR1 is MDHEN and CDR2 is SYDVKM in the germline V gene. V lost 5 bases, J lost 6 bases, and 15 bases lay in between. CDR3 coding DNA: TGTGCCAGCAGTACCGGGCCCGAGGTGGATACGCAGTATTTT. It yields the protein CASSTGPEVDTQYF.

This chain joins TRBV18 and TRBJ1-2, with 7 bases matching TRBD1. The CDR3 runs to 15 residues. The J segment lost 5 bases and the V segment lost 3 bases, leaving 9 bases of the junction unmatched. The germline CDR1 and CDR2 sequences are KGHSH and LQKENI. CDR3 protein: CASSPAGGGPYGYTF. Written as DNA, the CDR3 is TGTGCCAGCTCACCGGCCGGAGGGGGCCCATATGGCTACACCTTC.

V usage is TRBV6-4 and J usage is TRBJ1-1, with D hard to call. Trimming pared 3 bases from V and 0 bases from J, leaving 5 bases between. Germline lookup yields CDR1 MRHNA and CDR2 SNTAGT. The CDR3 length is 13 residues. The CDR3 spells CASSENLNTEAFF. CDR3 coding DNA: TGTGCCAGCAGTGAGAATCTGAACACTGAAGCTTTCTTT.

This rearrangement joins TRBV2 to TRBJ1-2; a weak D match, TRBD1 (5 bases). From germline, CDR1 is SNHLY and CDR2 FYNNEI. The CDR3 extends over 12 amino acids. Trimming shortened V by 4 bases and J by 2 bases, and 5 bases separated the two germline ends. CDR3: CASSGQNYGYTF. The CDR3 DNA sequence: TGTGCCAGCAGTGGACAGAACTATGGCTACACCTTC.

The rearrangement uses TRBV28 and TRBJ1-2; D not resolved. This CDR3 is 13 amino acids long. The V gene lost 8 bases and the J gene lost 11 bases, with 21 bases spanning the gap. Germline assignment: CDR1 MDHEN and CDR2 SYDVKM. The CDR3 coding sequence is TGTGCCAGCGAATCACGAGGGCCCCTCCGGTACACCTTC. Protein sequence: CASESRGPLRYTF.

This rearrangement joins TRBV4-1 to TRBJ2-5; TRBD1 matches at 7 bases. The germline gives CDR1 MGHRA, CDR2 YSYEKL. J lost 3 bases, V lost 5 bases, and 6 bases had no gene match. CDR3 size: 14 residues. In DNA, the CDR3 is TGCGCCAGCAGCGCTCGCCAGGGGGAAGAGACCCAGTACTTC. This gives the protein CASSARQGEETQYF.

The chain recombines TRBV29-1 with TRBJ2-1; D gene ambiguous. Looked up from germline, CDR1 is SQVTM and CDR2 is ANQGSEA. With 6 bases removed from V and 1 base from J, the gap between germline ends came to 16 bases. This CDR3 spans 15 amino acids. CDR3 amino acids: CSVLNRATSYNEQFF. DNA for the CDR3: TGCAGCGTGTTAAACCGGGCCACTTCCTACAATGAGCAGTTCTTC.

This sequence joins TRBV3-1 (or the pseudogene TRBV3-2) and TRBJ1-2; D is possibly TRBD1 (5 bases). Germline V gene sequence: CDR1 LGHDT, CDR2 YNNKEL (reference sequence). The CDR3 contains 16 residues. V was pared by 2 bases and J by 3 bases, with 16 bases between. CDR3 nucleotides: TGTGCCAGCAGCCAATTATTCGTTGGGGGAGACTATGGCTACACCTTC. Encoded protein: CASSQLFVGGDYGYTF.

The rearrangement joins TRBV6-5 to TRBJ1-2; 10 nucleotides match TRBD1. The CDR3 runs to 14 residues. The V segment lost 6 bases and the J segment 5 bases; nucleotides outside the gene matches: 6. Germline CDR1 is MNHEY and CDR2 is SVGAGI. CDR3 protein: CASRGTGERYGYTF. As DNA, the CDR3 is TGTGCCAGCAGGGGGACAGGGGAGAGATATGGCTACACCTTC.

The rearrangement joins TRBV5-4 to TRBJ1-2; 7 nucleotides agree with TRBD1. Looked up from germline, CDR1 is SGHNT and CDR2 is YYREEE (reference sequence). The CDR3 runs to 16 residues. V lost 1 base and J lost 6; bases outside the gene matches: 12. The CDR3 loop is CASSLTGAGGGDGYTF. CDR3 coding DNA: TGTGCCAGCAGCTTGACGGGGGCAGGGGGAGGGGATGGCTACACCTTC.

The chain has TRBV19 and TRBJ1-1; 7 positions agree with TRBD1. V lost 5 bases to trimming and J lost 3 bases; unmatched junction nucleotides: 3. The CDR3 runs 13 residues. Germline loops: CDR1 LNHDA, CDR2 SQIVND (reference sequence). CDR3 sequence reads: CASSPDRDTEAFF. CDR3 in DNA: TGTGCCAGTAGTCCCGACAGGGACACTGAAGCTTTCTTT.

The rearrangement uses TRBV6-4 and TRBJ2-7; the match to TRBD2 covers 9 bases. CDR3 length: 14 residues. Germline assignment: CDR1 MRHNA and CDR2 SNTAGT. Losses at the gene ends were 9 bases for V and 7 bases for J; bases not matched to a gene: 13. CDR3 amino acids: CASSPDSGRWEQYF. CDR3 in DNA: TGTGCCAGTTCCCCGGATAGCGGGAGATGGGAGCAGTACTTC.

This clone is a singleton in its sample. This chain uses TRBV18 with TRBJ2-7; 7 bases are a match to TRBD1. From germline, CDR1 is KGHSH and CDR2 LQKENI. The CDR3 sequence is 15 residues long. Unmatched junction bases numbered 12, after V lost 3 bases and J lost 7 bases. CDR3 amino acids: CASSPTGQPFREQYF. The CDR3 DNA reads as TGTGCCAGCTCACCGACGGGACAGCCTTTTAGGGAGCAGTACTTC.

This clone turned up a few times. This rearrangement joins TRBV7-8 to TRBJ1-4; no clear D gene. Trimming took 4 bases from V and 5 from J, leaving 11 bases between them. The CDR3 contains 14 residues. The germline V gene encodes CDR1 SGHVS and CDR2 FQNEAQ. The CDR3, as DNA: TGTGCCAGCAGCTCCAACCAACTGAATGAAAAACTGTTTTTT. Protein product: CASSSNQLNEKLFF.

As DNA, the CDR3 is TGTGCCAGCAGCGTAGGACTAGCGGTCGGGGAGCTGTTTTTT. Amino acids: CASSVGLAVGELFF. The chain uses TRBV9 and TRBJ2-2, with 9 bases matching TRBD2. The CDR3 loop spans 14 amino acids. Germline values: CDR1 SGDLS, CDR2 YYNGEE. V shed 0 bases and J 7 bases; nucleotides not matched to a gene: 1.

This CDR3 is CASSETQGNSEAFF. For the CDR3, the DNA is TGCGCCAGCAGTGAGACACAGGGAAACTCTGAAGCTTTCTTT. V gene TRBV10-1 combines with J gene TRBJ1-1; TRBD1 is a possible D gene (6 bases). Per the germline V gene, CDR1 is WNHNN and CDR2 is SYGVQD (reference sequence). The CDR3 is 14 residues long. Trimming took 2 bases from V and 6 from J, leaving 13 bases between them.

V is TRBV4-2 and J is TRBJ1-4; 7 bases map to TRBD1. Per germline, CDR1 LGHNA and CDR2 YNFKEQ. This CDR3 region has 16 residues. Trimming took 5 bases from V and 8 from J; bases not matched to a gene: 14. This CDR3 is CASSVRQGGVSEKLFF. Here the CDR3 DNA reads TGTGCCAGCAGCGTCAGACAGGGTGGTGTTTCCGAAAAACTGTTTTTT.

The rearrangement joins TRBV5-1 to TRBJ2-4; no clear D. V was shortened by 1 base and J by 0 bases, with 11 bases between the two germline ends. Germline assignment: CDR1 SGHRS and CDR2 YFSETQ. The CDR3 is 16 residues long. The CDR3 region is CASSLRAGVAKNIQYF. The CDR3, as DNA: TGCGCCAGCAGCTTGAGGGCAGGTGTAGCCAAAAACATTCAGTACTTC.

Here the CDR3 reads CAWSQGTSSGNTIYF. CDR3 DNA: TGTGCCTGGAGCCAAGGCACCAGCTCTGGAAACACCATATATTTT. The rearrangement uses TRBV30 and TRBJ1-3; unclear D gene. This CDR3 has 15 amino acids. V dropped 3 bases and J dropped 0 bases, with 12 bases sitting between them. Germline values: CDR1 GTSNPN, CDR2 SVGIG (reference sequence). Full variable domain (outside the CDR3, taken from reference TRBV30 and TRBJ1-3): SQTIHQWPATLVQPVGSPLSLECTVEGTSNPNLYWYRQAAGRGLQLLFYSVGIGQISSEVPQNLSASRPQDRQFILSSKKLLLSDSGFYLCAWSQGTSSGNTIYFGEGSWLTVV.

J is TRBJ2-1 and V is TRBV4-1, with D hard to call. Germline CDR1 MGHRA, CDR2 YSYEKL. This CDR3 region has 14 residues. Trimming took 3 bases from V and 7 from J, leaving 13 bases between them. The DNA of the CDR3 is TGCGCCAGCAGCCAGATAGACTGGAGAAATGAGCAGTTCTTC. This gives the protein CASSQIDWRNEQFF.

The gene calls are TRBV5-4 and TRBJ2-2; perhaps TRBD2 as D (5 bases). The germline V gene encodes CDR1 SGHNT and CDR2 YYREEE (reference sequence). The ends were cut back, 1 base at V and 7 bases at J, with 14 bases in the middle. The CDR3 extends over 15 amino acids. CDR3 in amino acids: CASSLRADRGGELFF. DNA for the CDR3: TGTGCCAGCAGCTTGCGAGCGGACCGGGGCGGGGAGCTGTTTTTT. Using reference TRBV5-4 and TRBJ2-2 for the parts outside the CDR3, the full variable domain is ETGVTQSPTHLIKTRGQQVTLRCSSQSGHNTVSWYQQALGQGPQFIFQYYREEENGRGNFPPRFSGLQFPNYSSELNVNALELDDSALYLCASSLRADRGGELFFGEGSRLTVL.